This TCR beta chain was sequenced in a study of blood T cells in healthy people across ages. The germline V gene encodes CDR1 MNHNY and CDR2 SVGAGI (reference sequence). Trimming cost V 6 bases and J 3 bases, with 8 bases left between them. This CDR3 is 12 amino acids long. The authors ran a second PCR of about 6 to 11 cycles using a sample-barcoded 5' primer and a J-beta primer mix. One entry per CDR3 protein, called by TCRdb with MiXCR from the 5' RACE reads. The table lists roughly 1,100,000 distinct CDR3 sequences, approximately 25% of them singletons. This clonotype was observed a handful of times. The same specimen was also included in a second study, on T cells of mothers and their children.

The V and J genes are TRBV6-6 and TRBJ2-5; no clear D. The sequenced sample was blood. The clonotype originates from a girl aged 2-9 years in good health. The CDR3 DNA is TGTGCCAGCAGCGGAGTCGAAGAGACCCAGTACTTC. It is translated as CASSGVEETQYF.